This record concerns one TCR beta chain sequence. Its matching antigen is unknown. After removal of 0 bases from V and 6 bases from J, the junction contained 8 bases not matched to a gene. The CDR3 has 15 residues. The data are from a study of blood T cells in healthy people across ages. Findings of the study overall: Changes in expanded clonotypes were possibly confounded, as the CMV status of donors was unknown. Naive CD4+ cells and diversity were both higher in long-lived donors than in aged donors.

Combining a sample-barcoded 5' primer with a J-beta primer mix, a second PCR ran for roughly 7 to 11 cycles. A tag from a template-switch adaptor with 12 random nucleotides marked each cDNA molecule. TCRdb reprocessed the 5' RACE reads with MiXCR, giving one entry per CDR3 protein. The sample includes around 940,000 distinct CDR3 sequences, just over 50% seen only once; the top ten take 20% to 25%. This TCR was sampled from a woman aged 55-69 years in good health. The chain has TRBV12-3 or TRBV12-4 and TRBJ2-7; 7 bases line up with TRBD2. Input material: blood. CDR3 region: CASSLAVGEGGEQYF. The CDR3 bases are TGTGCCAGCAGTTTAGCGGTAGGGGAGGGCGGCGAGCAGTACTTC.